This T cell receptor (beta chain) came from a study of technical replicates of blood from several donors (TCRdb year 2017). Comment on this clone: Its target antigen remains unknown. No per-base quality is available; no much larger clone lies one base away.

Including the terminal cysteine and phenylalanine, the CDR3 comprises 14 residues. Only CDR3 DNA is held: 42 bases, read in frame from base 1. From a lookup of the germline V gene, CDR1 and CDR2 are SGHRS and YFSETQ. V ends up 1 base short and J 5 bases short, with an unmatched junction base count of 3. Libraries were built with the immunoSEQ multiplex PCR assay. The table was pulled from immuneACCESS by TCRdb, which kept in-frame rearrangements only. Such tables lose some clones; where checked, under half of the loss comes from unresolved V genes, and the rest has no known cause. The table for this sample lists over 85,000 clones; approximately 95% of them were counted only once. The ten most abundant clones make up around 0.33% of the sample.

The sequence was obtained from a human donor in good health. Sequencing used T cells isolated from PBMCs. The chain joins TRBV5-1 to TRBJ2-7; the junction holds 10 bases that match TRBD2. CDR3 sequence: CASSLKREGNEQYF. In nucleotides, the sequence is TGCGCCAGCAGCTTGAAGCGGGAGGGGAACGAGCAGTACTTC.